This note documents a single T cell receptor (beta chain) sequence. Its antigen is undetermined. The data stem from a study of T cell responses to AZD1222 COVID-19 vaccine. For the study at large: Second-dose schedules of about 4 or about 12 weeks were combined. Findings of the study overall: The CD4 TCRs associated with vaccination extended across spike and predominated at 160-218 and 743-854.

The assay was immunoSEQ multiplex PCR, and TCRdb's table has in-frame clones only and misses some. The sample lists 45,000 to 60,000 clones; 87% were seen once. The V and J ends lost 7 bases and 6 bases respectively, with 10 bases between them. The CDR3 is 12 residues long. The sequences come from peripheral blood, collected on day 0 of AZD1222 vaccination. The receptor was isolated from an adult in good health. This chain links TRBV12-3 or TRBV12-4 with TRBJ1-5; D unresolved. CDR3 bases: TGTGCCAGCACCACTAAATCTCAGCCCCAGCATTTT. It specifies CASTTKSQPQHF.